These T cell receptor beta chains were read from a single sample in a study of vaccination and CD4 T cells after COVID-19. TCRdb processed the PCR reads anew with MiXCR; each CDR3 protein has one entry. This table has some 29,000 distinct CDR3 sequences, roughly 50% appearing once. Sample: CD4+ T cells from blood, taken about 7 months after SARS-CoV-2 vaccination. The receptors come from a human donor who had recovered from COVID-19. Each CDR3 is given with its conserved first and last residue. Each record gives: J gene, V gene, D gene, clone size, CDR3 DNA, CDR3 protein. A D gene is named only where the DNA matches it firmly. Only part of the rows carry a size: once, few, many, or a class if the clone is expanded.

>TRBJ1-5|TRBV6-1|NA|medium-sized
TGTGCCAGCACCCGTTGGGCGACAGAGCGCAATCAGCCCCAGCATTTT
CASTRWATERNQPQHF
>TRBJ2-7|TRBV19|NA|NA
TGTGCCAGTACCCCTGGGCGGGAATTAGGATACGAGCAGTACTTC
CASTPGRELGYEQYF
>TRBJ2-7|TRBV15|TRBD1|NA
TGTGCCACCAGCAGAGAGGTGACCCTCGGGACAGGGGGGCGTAGGCAGTACTTC
CATSREVTLGTGGRRQYF
>TRBJ2-3|TRBV29-1|NA|NA
TGCAGCGTTGAAGAAAACAGGGATAGCACAGATACGCAGTATTTT
CSVEENRDSTDTQYF
>TRBJ2-7|TRBV7-2|TRBD1|NA
TGTGCCAGCAGCTTGGTCCTGGACAGGGAGCAGTACTTC
CASSLVLDREQYF
>TRBJ1-5|TRBV7-8|TRBD1|few
TGTGCCAGCAGCCCCGGCAGGGGGAATCAGCCCCAGCATTTT
CASSPGRGNQPQHF
>TRBJ2-7|TRBV7-2|TRBD2|NA
TGTGCCAGCAGCTACCAGCGGGAGTGGTCCGAGCAGTACTTC
CASSYQREWSEQYF
>TRBJ2-3|TRBV15|TRBD1|medium-sized
TGTGCCACCAGCAGATCGGTTCAGGGGGCAGATACGCAGTATTTT
CATSRSVQGADTQYF
>TRBJ2-7|TRBV20-1|NA|NA
TGCAGTGCCCTAAACCCACAGACCTACGAGCAGTACTTC
CSALNPQTYEQYF
>TRBJ1-2|TRBV6-5|TRBD1|few
TGTGCCAGCAGTTACTCGACAACAGGGGGTTATGGCTACACCTTC
CASSYSTTGGYGYTF
>TRBJ1-5|TRBV28|NA|NA
TGTGCCAGCAGTCCCGGAGGGAATAGCAATCAGCCCCAGCATTTT
CASSPGGNSNQPQHF
>TRBJ1-5|TRBV7-2|NA|few
TGTGCCGGCAGCTCTCCTAATCAGCCCCAGCATTTT
CAGSSPNQPQHF
>TRBJ2-1|TRBV7-2|TRBD2|NA
TGTGCCAGCAGCCGCCGCGCTAGCGGGAGGGCCGGAGAGCAGTTCTTC
CASSRRASGRAGEQFF
>TRBJ2-5|TRBV15|TRBD2|NA
TGTGCCACCAGCAGAGATGCGGGAGTCCAAGAGACCCAGTACTTC
CATSRDAGVQETQYF
>TRBJ2-2|TRBV7-6|NA|NA
TGTGCCAGCAGCTTATCTTCGGGAGCGTACACCGGGGAGCTGTTTTTT
CASSLSSGAYTGELFF
>TRBJ1-5|TRBV18|NA|NA
TGTGCCAGCTCACCAGGTGCAGGGCCTCAGCCCCAGCATTTT
CASSPGAGPQPQHF
>TRBJ1-5|TRBV2|TRBD1|NA
TGTGCCAGCAGGGGACAGTATAGCAATCAGCCCCAGCATTTT
CASRGQYSNQPQHF
>TRBJ2-1|TRBV20-1|TRBD1|few
TGCAGTGCTAGACCCCCTAGCGGACAGGGGGTTAAGGACAATGAGCAGTTCTTC
CSARPPSGQGVKDNEQFF
>TRBJ1-4|TRBV20-1|NA|NA
TGCAGTGCTCGACCGCGGACGGAGGGTGAAAAACTGTTTTTT
CSARPRTEGEKLFF
>TRBJ2-1|TRBV19|TRBD1|NA
TGTGCCAGTAGCTACCTTCCGGGACAGGGGGACAATGAGCAGTTCTTC
CASSYLPGQGDNEQFF
>TRBJ2-7|TRBV7-2|NA|once
TGTGCCAGCAGCTTAGTAGCGTTAAGCTCCTACGAGCAGTACTTC
CASSLVALSSYEQYF
>TRBJ2-2|TRBV19|TRBD1|NA
TGTGCCAGTGGGAGACAGGGGAACACCGGGGAGCTGTTTTTT
CASGRQGNTGELFF
>TRBJ2-7|TRBV6-5|NA|NA
TGTGCCAGCAGTTACGGGCGGGCGAGCTCCTACGAGCAGTACTTC
CASSYGRASSYEQYF
>TRBJ1-1|TRBV5-1|TRBD1|NA
TGCGCCAGCACCTTGACAGGGTCGGGTGAAGCTTTCTTT
CASTLTGSGEAFF
>TRBJ1-1|TRBV27|NA|few
TGTGCCAGCAGTTTTAACAGAAAGAACACTGAAGCTTTCTTT
CASSFNRKNTEAFF
>TRBJ1-6|TRBV2|NA|few
TGTGCCAGCAGGGTCATGAGTTCTAATTCACCCCTCCACTTT
CASRVMSSNSPLHF
>TRBJ2-1|TRBV6-1|TRBD2|NA
TGTGCCAGCAGCAGCACCATTAGCGGGAGTCCCTACAATGAGCAGTTCTTC
CASSSTISGSPYNEQFF
>TRBJ1-5|TRBV7-9|NA|few
TGTGCCAGCAGCTCCCCCGACTATGTAGGCAATCAGCCCCAGCATTTT
CASSSPDYVGNQPQHF
>TRBJ1-5|TRBV19|TRBD1|few
TGTGCCAGTAGTATGGGACAGATCAATCAGCCCCAGCATTTT
CASSMGQINQPQHF
>TRBJ2-1|TRBV7-3|TRBD2|NA
TGTGCCAGCAGCTTAACGGGGACTAGCGGGCATGAGCAGTTCTTC
CASSLTGTSGHEQFF
>TRBJ1-5|TRBV27|NA|NA
TGTGCCAGCAGTCCGTATACAGGGTTGGGTCAGCCCCAGCATTTT
CASSPYTGLGQPQHF
>TRBJ2-1|TRBV7-9|TRBD2|NA
TGTGCCAGCAGCTTGGGGCGACTAGCGTCCTACAATGAGCAGTTCTTC
CASSLGRLASYNEQFF
>TRBJ2-7|TRBV20-1|NA|NA
TGCAGTGCCCGGTGGACGGAAAGCTCCTACGAGCAGTACTTC
CSARWTESSYEQYF
>TRBJ2-5|TRBV19|NA|few
TGTGCCAGTAGCAACGACCCGAGTCTAGGGACCCAGTACTTC
CASSNDPSLGTQYF
>TRBJ2-7|TRBV2|TRBD2|NA
TGTGCCAGCACCGGGGGGTTTGTCTACGAGCAGTACTTC
CASTGGFVYEQYF
>TRBJ2-7|TRBV20-1|NA|few
TGCAGTGCTAGAGATTGGGCGGGGACCTACGAGCAGTACTTC
CSARDWAGTYEQYF
>TRBJ2-5|TRBV20-1|TRBD2|NA
TGCAGTGCTAGACCTAGCGGGAGGGCCAGGGAGACCCAGTACTTC
CSARPSGRARETQYF
>TRBJ1-1|TRBV7-2|NA|NA
TGTGCCAGCAGCTTAGTCGGATTTGAGACAGTGGGGACTGAAGCTTTCTTT
CASSLVGFETVGTEAFF
>TRBJ1-5|TRBV6-1|TRBD1|NA
TGTGCCAGCAGCCTAAATGGACAGGCGGGCAATCAGCCCCAGCATTTT
CASSLNGQAGNQPQHF
>TRBJ2-2|TRBV20-1|TRBD2|NA
TGCAGTGCTAGAGCCAGCGGGAGGGGGGAGCTGTTTTTT
CSARASGRGELFF
>TRBJ2-7|TRBV7-9|TRBD1|few
TGTGCCAGCAGCTTAGGGCGATCGGGGACAGACTCCTACGAGCAGTACTTC
CASSLGRSGTDSYEQYF
>TRBJ2-1|TRBV20-1|NA|NA
TGCAGTGCTATATGGGCGGCCGCCTACAATGAGCAGTTCTTC
CSAIWAAAYNEQFF
>TRBJ2-1|TRBV6-4|TRBD2|NA
TGTGCCAGCAGTGACTCGGGCGGGAGGGCCTCTAATGAGCAGTTCTTC
CASSDSGGRASNEQFF
>TRBJ1-2|TRBV20-1|NA|NA
TGCAGTGCTAGAATGGGGGGTTATGGCTACACCTTC
CSARMGGYGYTF
>TRBJ1-2|TRBV2|TRBD1|NA
TGTGCCTGTGCCACCGGGACAGGTCGGAATGGCTACACCTTC
CACATGTGRNGYTF
>TRBJ2-5|TRBV20-1|TRBD2|medium-sized
TGCAGTGCTAGGGCGGGAGTGTTACAAGAGACCCAGTACTTC
CSARAGVLQETQYF
>TRBJ2-5|TRBV2|TRBD1|NA
TGTGCCAGCAGTGAACTAGGGACAGTCCAGGAGACCCAGTACTTC
CASSELGTVQETQYF
>TRBJ1-5|TRBV24-1|NA|NA
TGTGCCACCAGTGATTCGTTCACAAATCAGCCCCAGCATTTT
CATSDSFTNQPQHF
>TRBJ2-1|TRBV7-2|NA|NA
TGTGCCAGCAGCTTAGTCTTTGGGAGGAGCTCCTACAATGAGCAGTTCTTC
CASSLVFGRSSYNEQFF
>TRBJ2-1|TRBV11-2|NA|NA
TGTGCCAGCAGCTTAGAGGGACTGCAAAGGGAGCAGTTCTTC
CASSLEGLQREQFF
>TRBJ2-1|TRBV20-1|NA|NA
TGCAGTGCTAGAGAATACAATGAGCAGTTCTTC
CSAREYNEQFF
>TRBJ2-6|TRBV7-2|TRBD1|NA
TGTGCCAGCAGCTTAGGGAGACAGGGCGGCTCTGGGGCCAACGTCCTGACTTTC
CASSLGRQGGSGANVLTF
>TRBJ2-3|TRBV7-2|NA|NA
TGTGCCAGCAGCTTCGAAGCGGACACAGATACGCAGTATTTT
CASSFEADTDTQYF
>TRBJ1-2|TRBV5-6|NA|NA
TGTGCCAGCAGCCCTGTGCGGTTTGGGGATGGCTACACCTTC
CASSPVRFGDGYTF